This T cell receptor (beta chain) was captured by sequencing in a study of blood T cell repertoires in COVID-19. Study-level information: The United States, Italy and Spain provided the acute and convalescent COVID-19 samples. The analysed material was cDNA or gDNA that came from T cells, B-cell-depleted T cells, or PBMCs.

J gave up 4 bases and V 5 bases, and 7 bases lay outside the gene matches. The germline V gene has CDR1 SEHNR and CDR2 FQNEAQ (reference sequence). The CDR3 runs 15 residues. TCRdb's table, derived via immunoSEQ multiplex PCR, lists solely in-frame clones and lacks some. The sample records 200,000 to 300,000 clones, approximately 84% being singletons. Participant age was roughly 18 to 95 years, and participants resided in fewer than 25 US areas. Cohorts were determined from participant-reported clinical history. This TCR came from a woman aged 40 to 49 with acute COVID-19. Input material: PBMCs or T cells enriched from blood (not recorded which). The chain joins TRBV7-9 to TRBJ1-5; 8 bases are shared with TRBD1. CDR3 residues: CASSKTGEGNQPQHF. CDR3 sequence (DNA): TGTGCCAGCAGCAAGACAGGGGAGGGGAATCAGCCCCAGCATTTT.